The 32 T cell receptor beta chains in this list originate from one sample, sequenced in a study of blood T cell repertoires in COVID-19. The table came from immunoSEQ multiplex PCR; TCRdb's copy has only in-frame clones and leaves some out. The table shows roughly 53,000 clones, with roughly 88% occurring only once. What was sequenced was peripheral blood. These receptors came from a human donor in a cohort sampled during active COVID-19.

The rearrangement uses TRBV6-5 and TRBJ1-1; the D is unclear. The CDR3 is 14 amino acids. V lost 4 bases to trimming and J lost 4 bases, with 13 bases between them. The germline CDR1 and CDR2 sequences are MNHEY and SVGAGI. The CDR3 spells CASSSPLVSTEAFF. In DNA, the CDR3 is TGTGCCAGCAGTTCCCCGCTGGTGAGCACTGAAGCTTTCTTT.

This clone was observed a few times. V and J are TRBV21-1 and TRBJ2-7; the table gives TRBD1 as D, unverified against the DNA. TRBV21-1 is described as a pseudogene. CDR3 size: 14 residues. The chain's CDR3 is CASSKALQTYEQYF. The CDR3 DNA sequence: TGTGCCAGCAGCAAAGCGCTACAGACCTACGAGCAGTACTTC.

The chain uses TRBV5-1 and TRBJ1-4, with 8 bases aligning to TRBD1. CDR1 and CDR2 from the germline V gene are SGHRS and YFSETQ. The ends lost 1 base at V and 7 bases at J; junction bases unmatched: 12. The CDR3 loop spans 17 amino acids. The CDR3, as DNA: TGCGCCAGCAGCTTGTATGCTGTGGGACAGGCAGGTGAAAAACTGTTTTTT. Its protein is CASSLYAVGQAGEKLFF.

The V gene is TRBV7-2, the J gene TRBJ2-5, with TRBD1 as a possible D gene (6 bases). Germline V gene lookup returns CDR1 SGHTA and CDR2 FQGNSA. The CDR3 length is 15 residues. V lost 5 bases and J 5 bases, leaving 18 bases between the germline ends. CDR3: CASSDGENRVETQYF. CDR3 DNA sequence: TGTGCCAGCAGCGACGGTGAGAACAGGGTTGAGACCCAGTACTTC.

V and J are TRBV6-2 or TRBV6-3 and TRBJ1-5, with 7 bases fitting TRBD1. The CDR3 consists of 16 residues. The V gene end was trimmed by 6 bases and the J gene end by 8 bases; junction bases not matched to a gene: 16. Looked up from germline, CDR1 is MNHEY and CDR2 is SVGEGT. CDR3: CASSPQKGAVQKPQHF. The CDR3 DNA sequence: TGTGCCAGCAGCCCTCAGAAGGGGGCTGTTCAGAAGCCCCAGCATTTT.

The rearrangement uses TRBV7-9 and TRBJ2-7, with 7 bases that match TRBD1. V was clipped by 5 bases and J by 2 bases; unmatched bases: 6. In germline, CDR1 is SEHNR, CDR2 FQNEAQ (reference sequence). The CDR3 loop spans 14 amino acids. The DNA of the CDR3 is TGTGCCAGCAGCCGAATGGGACAGACCTACGAGCAGTACTTC. It is translated as CASSRMGQTYEQYF.

The rearrangement uses TRBV4-1 and TRBJ2-5, with TRBD2 identical over 10 bases. The CDR3 length is 17 residues. Germline V gives CDR1 MGHRA, CDR2 YSYEKL. J was trimmed by 2 bases and V by 0 bases; bases with no gene match: 6. The CDR3 loop is CASSQDAAGGTQETQYF. CDR3 in DNA: TGCGCCAGCAGCCAAGATGCAGCGGGGGGGACTCAAGAGACCCAGTACTTC.

The chain combines TRBV20-1 with TRBJ2-1; 14 bases fit TRBD2. J lost 7 bases, V lost 3 bases, and 5 bases had no gene match. Germline lookup yields CDR1 DFQATT and CDR2 SNEGSKA (reference sequence). The CDR3 is 15 amino acids. Here the CDR3 reads CSASKGTSGRNEQFF. The CDR3 nucleotides are TGCAGTGCTAGTAAGGGGACTAGCGGGAGAAATGAGCAGTTCTTC.

The gene calls are TRBV11-2 and TRBJ1-4, with 7 bases identical to TRBD1. Germline CDR1 reads SGHAT; CDR2 reads FQNNGV. CDR3 size: 20 residues. V was pared by 0 bases and J by 1 base, with 14 bases of the junction left unmatched. CDR3 nucleotide sequence: TGTGCCAGCAGCTTAGAAGGTAGGGGGCGCCAGGTAGGAACTAATGAAAAACTGTTTTTT. Translation gives CASSLEGRGRQVGTNEKLFF.

The chain uses TRBV5-1 and TRBJ2-2; 8 positions match TRBD1. Germline lookup yields CDR1 SGHRS and CDR2 YFSETQ. The V and J ends lost 0 bases and 6 bases, in that order; junction bases with no gene match: 10. The CDR3 spans 17 residues. Here the CDR3 reads CASSLVVGRGLAGELFF. In nucleotides, the CDR3 is TGCGCCAGCAGCTTGGTCGTCGGCAGGGGGCTGGCCGGGGAGCTGTTTTTT.

The J gene is TRBJ1-1, the V gene TRBV7-9; no firm D call. This CDR3 comprises 14 residues. The germline V gene encodes CDR1 SEHNR and CDR2 FQNEAQ (reference sequence). Trimming left V 2 bases short and J 8 bases short, with 15 bases between. The CDR3 here is CASSLNSPGGEAFF. CDR3 bases: TGTGCCAGCAGCTTAAACAGCCCCGGAGGGGAAGCTTTCTTT. Combining the CDR3 with reference TRBV7-9 and TRBJ1-1 gives the whole variable domain DTGVSQNPRHKITKRGQNVTFRCDPISEHNRLYWYRQTLGQGPEFLTYFQNEAQLEKSRLLSDRFSAERPKGSFSTLEIQRTEQGDSAMYLCASSLNSPGGEAFFGQGTRLTVV.

A few counts support this clone. This chain joins TRBV2 and TRBJ1-5; no firm D call. The germline CDR1 and CDR2 sequences are SNHLY and FYNNEI. Trimming stripped 8 bases from V and 9 bases from J, with 17 bases between. CDR3 size: 13 residues. CDR3 nucleotide sequence: TGTGCCAGCGGTATTGAGGAGCATCGGCCCCAGCATTTT. This translates into CASGIEEHRPQHF.

The genes are TRBV3-1 (or the pseudogene TRBV3-2) and TRBJ2-7, with 10 bases identical to TRBD2. The V and J ends lost 5 bases and 0 bases, in that order; junction bases with no gene match: 4. This CDR3 has 15 residues. Germline V gene sequence: CDR1 LGHDT, CDR2 YNNKEL (reference sequence). CDR3 protein: CASSSSGRASYEQYF. CDR3 in DNA: TGTGCCAGCAGCTCCAGCGGGAGGGCCTCCTACGAGCAGTACTTC.

In this sample, this clone turned up once. This chain uses TRBV6-6 with TRBJ2-2; 8 bases fit TRBD1. The CDR3 runs 13 residues. Trimming removed 6 bases from V and 6 bases from J; junction bases left unmatched: 3. Germline V CDR1 and CDR2: MNHNY, SVGAGI (reference sequence). CDR3 region: CASSKQGAGELFF. The CDR3 DNA follows: TGTGCCAGCAGCAAACAGGGGGCCGGGGAGCTGTTTTTT.

This chain connects TRBV7-2 to TRBJ2-1; maybe TRBD2 (6 bases). Trimming cost V 11 bases and J 4 bases, with 15 bases left between them. The CDR3 is 13 residues long. Germline values: CDR1 SGHTA, CDR2 FQGNSA. Here the CDR3 reads CAQKGRSYNEQFF. The CDR3 DNA reads TGTGCCCAGAAGGGGAGGTCGTACAATGAGCAGTTCTTC. Drawing the rest from reference TRBV7-2 and TRBJ2-1, the complete variable domain is GAGVSQSPSNKVTEKGKDVELRCDPISGHTALYWYRQSLGQGLEFLIYFQGNSAPDKSGLPSDRFSAERTGGSVSTLTIQRTQQEDSAVYLCAQKGRSYNEQFFGPGTRLTVL.

This clone was counted between two and nine times. The chain joins TRBV5-5 to TRBJ1-6; no reliable D call. The CDR3 runs 15 residues. Germline V CDR1 and CDR2: SGHKS, YYEKEE (reference sequence). V lost 0 bases, J lost 5 bases, and 9 bases lay in between. The CDR3 DNA sequence: TGTGCCAGCAGCTTGGGAGACACTCATAATTCACCCCTCCACTTT. This sequence encodes CASSLGDTHNSPLHF.

The chain combines TRBV24-1 with TRBJ2-3; the D gene is possibly TRBD2 (5 bases). The CDR3 is 14 residues long. Germline V gene lookup returns CDR1 KGHDR and CDR2 SFDVKD. V was shortened by 3 bases and J by 4 bases, with 10 bases between the two germline ends. The CDR3 DNA sequence: TGTGCCACCAGTGATCCGGGGTCTTCAGATACGCAGTATTTT. Translation gives CATSDPGSSDTQYF.

This clone was detected a few times. The chain employs TRBV10-3 and TRBJ2-5; no definite D call. Germline loops: CDR1 ENHRY, CDR2 SYGVKD. The CDR3 contains 12 residues. V was trimmed by 4 bases and J by 4 bases, leaving 7 bases between them. CDR3 coding DNA: TGTGCCATCAGTGGGAGAGGAGAGACCCAGTACTTC. Residues: CAISGRGETQYF.

This chain joins TRBV5-1 and TRBJ2-7; TRBD1 matches at 8 bases. There are 15 residues in the CDR3. After removal of 5 bases from V and 5 bases from J, the junction contained 12 bases not matched to a gene. Per the germline V gene, CDR1 is SGHRS and CDR2 is YFSETQ. The CDR3 loop is CASSTGQGSTNEQYF. The CDR3 coding sequence is TGCGCCAGCAGTACAGGACAGGGTAGTACCAACGAGCAGTACTTC. Complete variable domain (other parts from reference TRBV5-1 and TRBJ2-7): KAGVTQTPRYLIKTRGQQVTLSCSPISGHRSVSWYQQTPGQGLQFLFEYFSETQRNKGNFPGRFSGRQFSNSRSEMNVSTLELGDSALYLCASSTGQGSTNEQYFGPGTRLTVT.

The chain uses TRBV29-1 and TRBJ2-5; 9 nucleotides align to TRBD2. This CDR3 has 15 residues. V dropped 6 bases and J dropped 1; count of bases not matched to a gene: 9. In germline, CDR1 is SQVTM, CDR2 ANQGSEA. In DNA form, the CDR3 reads TGCAGCGTGGGCCTTTCTAGCGGGGTCCAAGAGACCCAGTACTTC. Encoded protein: CSVGLSSGVQETQYF.

This rearrangement joins TRBV27 to TRBJ2-2; 10 positions match TRBD1. The germline CDR1 and CDR2 sequences are MNHEY and SMNVEV (reference sequence). The CDR3 length is 14 residues. Trimming took 11 bases from V and 7 from J; bases not matched to a gene: 10. The CDR3 region is CASRGQGTFGELFF. The CDR3 coding sequence is TGTGCCTCAAGGGGACAGGGGACTTTCGGGGAGCTGTTTTTT.

J is TRBJ1-1 and V is TRBV7-9; D gene unclear. Looked up from germline, CDR1 is SEHNR and CDR2 is FQNEAQ (reference sequence). This CDR3 has 16 residues. Trimming left V 5 bases short and J 7 bases short, with 23 bases between. In DNA, the CDR3 is TGTGCCAGCAGCATAGAATCCACCGGGGTTTGGAATGAAGCTTTCTTT. Translation gives CASSIESTGVWNEAFF.

This chain links TRBV10-3 with TRBJ2-3; no firm D call. V gave up 8 bases and J gave up 4 bases, with 10 bases separating them. CDR3 length: 12 residues. From germline, CDR1 is ENHRY and CDR2 SYGVKD. DNA for the CDR3: TGTGCCATCGGAGACGACCCAGATACGCAGTATTTT. It translates to CAIGDDPDTQYF.

This clone was seen a few times. This chain joins TRBV2 and TRBJ2-1; 7 bases map to TRBD1. From germline, CDR1 is SNHLY and CDR2 FYNNEI. V was clipped by 8 bases and J by 2 bases; unmatched bases: 6. The CDR3 covers 14 residues. DNA of the CDR3: TGTGCCAGCGGACCCGGGACAGCCTACAATGAGCAGTTCTTC. Its translation: CASGPGTAYNEQFF.

This chain connects TRBV18 to TRBJ2-6; D possibly corresponds to TRBD2 (5 bases). CDR1 and CDR2 from the germline V gene are KGHSH and LQKENI. Trimming pared 3 bases from V and 2 bases from J, leaving 8 bases between. This CDR3 comprises 15 residues. CDR3 region: CASSPDFTGANVLTF. In DNA, the CDR3 is TGTGCCAGCTCACCGGACTTTACTGGGGCCAACGTCCTGACTTTC.

Details on this clone: Additional DNA sequences in this sample encode the identical CDR3. This rearrangement joins TRBV27 to TRBJ2-2, with 9 bases matching TRBD2. CDR1 is MNHEY and CDR2 is SMNVEV in the germline V gene (reference sequence). There are 16 residues in the CDR3. The J segment lost 2 bases and the V segment lost 2 bases, leaving 3 bases of the junction unmatched. CDR3 in amino acids: CASSLPSGTNTGELFF. The DNA for the CDR3 is TGTGCCAGCAGTTTACCTAGCGGGACTAACACCGGGGAGCTGTTTTTT.

This clone was detected a few times. At one end the junction does not follow the germline gene, possibly because of a read error. J is TRBJ1-1 and V is TRBV30; D is ambiguous. The CDR3 has 17 amino acids. Germline CDR1 GTSNPN, CDR2 SVGIG (reference sequence). The CDR3 here is CARRSGWEYGMNTEAFF. In nucleotides, the CDR3 is TGTGCCAGGAGGTCAGGTTGGGAGTATGGCATGAACACTGAAGCTTTCTTT.

As DNA, the CDR3 is TGTGCCAGCAGTTACACCGGGACAGGGCCCTACGAGCAGTACTTC. It yields the protein CASSYTGTGPYEQYF. The chain carries TRBV6-2 or TRBV6-3 and TRBJ2-7, with 9 bases matching TRBD1. Germline V lookup: CDR1 MNHEY, CDR2 SVGEGT. The CDR3 has 15 amino acids. V gave up 2 bases and J gave up 2 bases; unmatched junction bases: 4.

The chain combines TRBV28 with TRBJ1-5, with 9 bases aligning to TRBD1. V trimming: 2 bases; J trimming: 2 bases; junction bases outside the gene matches: 7. CDR3 length: 17 amino acids. Per the germline V gene, CDR1 is MDHEN and CDR2 is SYDVKM. CDR3 amino acids: CASSLKRDRVRNQPQHF. The CDR3 nucleotides read TGTGCCAGCAGTTTAAAGAGGGACAGGGTGCGCAATCAGCCCCAGCATTTT.

The V and J genes are TRBV5-1 and TRBJ1-2, with TRBD1 identical over 9 bases. Losses at the gene ends were 4 bases for V and 6 bases for J; bases not matched to a gene: 7. This CDR3 is built from 14 residues. Germline lookup yields CDR1 SGHRS and CDR2 YFSETQ. CDR3 region: CASSTGQGGDGYTF. Here the CDR3 DNA reads TGCGCCAGCAGCACGGGACAGGGAGGCGATGGCTACACCTTC. The whole variable domain, filled in from reference TRBV5-1 and TRBJ1-2, reads KAGVTQTPRYLIKTRGQQVTLSCSPISGHRSVSWYQQTPGQGLQFLFEYFSETQRNKGNFPGRFSGRQFSNSRSEMNVSTLELGDSALYLCASSTGQGGDGYTFGSGTRLTVV.

The CDR3 reads CASSLREGYEQFF. The CDR3 nucleotides read TGTGCCAGCAGCTTGCGGGAGGGGTATGAGCAGTTCTTC. V and J are TRBV5-5 and TRBJ2-1, with 8 bases fitting TRBD2. The CDR3 is 13 residues long. Germline CDR1 is SGHKS and CDR2 is YYEKEE (reference sequence). V shed 1 base, J shed 8 bases, and the junction held 2 bases outside the gene matches.

The V and J genes are TRBV7-9 and TRBJ1-2; unclear D gene. Trimming shortened V by 7 bases and J by 13 bases, and 16 bases separated the two germline ends. CDR1 is SEHNR, CDR2 FQNEAQ, per germline (reference sequence). This CDR3 contains 11 residues. The CDR3 DNA sequence: TGTGCCAGCACCAAGTTCGGGGAGAGCACCTTC. Its protein product is CASTKFGESTF.